This TCR beta chain was sequenced in a study of blood T cell repertoires in COVID-19. Generated by immunoSEQ multiplex PCR, the TCRdb table keeps only in-frame clones and is missing some. Of roughly 100,000 clones listed, about 89% are singletons. The CDR3 covers 17 residues. The germline CDR1 and CDR2 sequences are GTSNPN and SVGIG (reference sequence). V dropped 7 bases and J dropped 1; count of bases not matched to a gene: 18. V usage is TRBV30 and J usage is TRBJ2-7, with TRBD2 matching over 8 bases. The sequenced sample consisted of peripheral blood. This clonotype was obtained from an older woman with acute or convalescent COVID-19. The CDR3 nucleotides are TGTGCCTCATCTAGCGGGCCCGACCCGTCTGTATCCTACGAGCAGTACTTC. Translated: CASSSGPDPSVSYEQYF.